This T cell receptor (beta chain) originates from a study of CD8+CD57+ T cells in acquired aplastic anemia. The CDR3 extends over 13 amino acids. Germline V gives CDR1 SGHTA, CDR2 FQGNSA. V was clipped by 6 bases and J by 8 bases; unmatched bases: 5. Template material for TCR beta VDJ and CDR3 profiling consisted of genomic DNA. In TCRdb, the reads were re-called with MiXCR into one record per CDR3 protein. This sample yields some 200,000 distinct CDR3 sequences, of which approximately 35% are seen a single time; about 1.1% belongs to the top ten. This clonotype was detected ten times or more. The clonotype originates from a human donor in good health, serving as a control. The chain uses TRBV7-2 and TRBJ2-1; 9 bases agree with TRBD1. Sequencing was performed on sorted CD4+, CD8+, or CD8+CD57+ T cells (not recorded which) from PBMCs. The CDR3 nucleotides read TGTGCCAGCAGGGGACAGGGTTACGATGAGCAGTTCTTC. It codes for CASRGQGYDEQFF.